The present T cell receptor beta chain was sequenced within a study of tumor-infiltrating lymphocytes in primary liver carcinoma. Total RNA (approximately 500 ng) served as template for TCR beta cDNA synthesis primed by a constant-region primer. Library construction for TCR beta comprised three nested multiplex PCR rounds performed with slightly modified ARM-PCR. Running 9 to 11 cycles apiece, the first two PCR rounds relied on TRBV1-TRBV30 forward primers together with a C-beta reverse primer. One entry per CDR3 protein, called by TCRdb with MiXCR from the multiplex PCR reads. The sample shows about 92,000 distinct CDR3 sequences, around 68% of them seen only once. Germline loops: CDR1 SQVTM, CDR2 ANQGSEA. This CDR3 comprises 14 residues. V was clipped by 4 bases and J by 4 bases; unmatched bases: 7. About this clonotype itself: This may be a read error, as it is one base from a much larger clone.

Bulk tissue was left unsorted, and RNA and DNA were co-extracted from 20-30 mg of it. The rearrangement uses TRBV29-1 and TRBJ2-1; 7 bases map to TRBD2. The sequence came from a man aged 35 to 55 with primary liver carcinoma and hepatitis B virus infection. Sequencing input: tumor-adjacent normal liver tissue. The CDR3 DNA follows: TGCAGCGTTGCTATTAGCGGGCTGTACAATGAGCAGTTCTTC. Translated: CSVAISGLYNEQFF.